Listed here are 22 T cell receptor beta chains from one sample, sequenced in a study of T cells after yellow fever vaccination. TCRdb processed the 5' RACE reads anew with MiXCR; each CDR3 protein has one entry. This table has approximately 96,000 distinct CDR3 sequences, roughly 8.2% appearing once. The sequencing used CD8+ T cells not binding an NS4B(214-222) dextramer, sorted from PBMCs, collected approximately 15 days after the first yellow fever vaccination. Receptors originate from a man between 18 and 35 years old who received the YFV17D yellow fever vaccine.

The V and J genes are TRBV7-2 and TRBJ1-5; the match to TRBD1 covers 8 bases. From germline, CDR1 is SGHTA and CDR2 FQGNSA. The ends lost 5 bases at V and 4 bases at J; junction bases unmatched: 16. The CDR3 covers 18 residues. CDR3 residues: CASSVSGQVPGGNQPQHF. CDR3 sequence (DNA): TGTGCCAGCAGCGTATCGGGACAGGTTCCCGGAGGGAATCAGCCCCAGCATTTT.

The chain joins TRBV11-2 to TRBJ2-1, with D possibly matching TRBD2 (5 bases). CDR3 size: 13 residues. In germline, CDR1 is SGHAT, CDR2 FQNNGV. V shed 5 bases and J shed 10 bases, with 15 bases lying between them. CDR3 loop: CASSLGLLIEQFF. The CDR3 DNA sequence: TGTGCCAGCAGCCTCGGACTGCTCATAGAGCAGTTCTTC.

This clonotype was seen more than once but under ten times. This rearrangement joins TRBV5-6 to TRBJ1-2, with TRBD1 as a possible D gene (6 bases). Germline V gene lookup returns CDR1 SGHDT and CDR2 YYEEEE. The V end was cut by 2 bases, the J end by 9 bases, with 14 bases between. The CDR3 length is 13 residues. The CDR3 here is CASSLHRARSYTF. CDR3 nucleotides: TGTGCCAGCAGCTTACACAGGGCAAGAAGCTACACCTTC.

This clonotype was counted only a few times. This chain uses TRBV4-1 with TRBJ2-1; D gene uncertain. V lost 0 bases and J 10 bases, leaving 7 bases between the germline ends. The germline CDR1 and CDR2 sequences are MGHRA and YSYEKL. The CDR3 runs 12 residues. The CDR3 region is CASSQDGKEQFF. The CDR3 region has the DNA TGCGCCAGCAGCCAAGATGGAAAAGAGCAGTTCTTC.

This clonotype occurred a few times. The V call is TRBV7-9, the J call TRBJ2-2; D is uncertain. The CDR3 has 13 amino acids. Germline lookup yields CDR1 SEHNR and CDR2 FQNEAQ (reference sequence). The germline V and J ends were trimmed by 5 bases and 7 bases, with 11 bases remaining between them. The CDR3 DNA sequence: TGTGCCAGCAGCCCTTCGGTGGGCGGGGAGCTGTTTTTT. Protein sequence: CASSPSVGGELFF.

The table lists this clonotype with a few counts. This chain uses TRBV9 with TRBJ2-3; D is unclear. Per the germline V gene, CDR1 is SGDLS and CDR2 is YYNGEE. Deletions cut 3 bases from V and 0 bases from J, with 2 bases between. This CDR3 is 12 amino acids long. This chain's CDR3 is CASSGSTDTQYF. As DNA, the CDR3 is TGTGCCAGCAGCGGAAGCACAGATACGCAGTATTTT. Looking up the rest from reference TRBV9 and TRBJ2-3 gives the full variable domain: DSGVTQTPKHLITATGQRVTLRCSPRSGDLSVYWYQQSLDQGLQFLIQYYNGEERAKGNILERFSAQQFPDLHSELNLSSLELGDSALYFCASSGSTDTQYFGPGTRLTVL.

This clonotype was seen more than once but under ten times. The chain carries TRBV19 and TRBJ1-2; tentatively, D is TRBD1 (5 bases). Between the trimmed V and J ends, which lost 7 bases and 8 bases, there was a span of 20 bases. This CDR3 has 14 amino acids. Per germline, CDR1 LNHDA and CDR2 SQIVND (reference sequence). The DNA for the CDR3 is TGTGCCAGTACACCCGGACACGTCAAGGACGGCTACACCTTC. As protein: CASTPGHVKDGYTF.

This clonotype has a count of ten or more. The chain couples TRBV29-1 to TRBJ2-7, with 9 bases fitting TRBD1. Germline V gene sequence: CDR1 SQVTM, CDR2 ANQGSEA. CDR3 size: 14 residues. The trim removed 5 bases at V and 2 bases at J, leaving 7 bases unmatched. The CDR3 coding sequence is TGCAGCGTTCTTAGGGACAGGGAACCCTACGAGCAGTACTTC. As protein: CSVLRDREPYEQYF.

This sequence joins TRBV29-1 and TRBJ2-1, with TRBD2 matching over 14 bases. Germline-derived CDR1 and CDR2 are SQVTM and ANQGSEA. CDR3 length: 15 amino acids. V lost 6 bases and J lost 8; bases outside the gene matches: 9. CDR3 in DNA: TGCAGCGTAGGGACTAGCGGGGGCGGCTCCGATGAGCAGTTCTTC. Residues: CSVGTSGGGSDEQFF.

The rearrangement links TRBV6-2 or TRBV6-3 to TRBJ2-2, with D possibly being TRBD2 (5 bases). The CDR3 is 15 amino acids. Per the germline V gene, CDR1 is MNHEY and CDR2 is SVGEGT. Trimming took 0 bases from V and 0 from J, leaving 5 bases between them. DNA for the CDR3: TGTGCCAGCAGTTACTCGGACTCGAACACCGGGGAGCTGTTTTTT. Protein product: CASSYSDSNTGELFF.

This clonotype was counted only a few times. CDR3 in DNA: TGTGCCAGCAGCTTGGCCGGCCCACGGGACAGATTGCTAGCCAAAAACATTCAGTACTTC. Amino acids: CASSLAGPRDRLLAKNIQYF. The V gene is TRBV5-4, the J gene TRBJ2-4; 7 nucleotides agree with TRBD1. This CDR3 contains 20 residues. V lost 0 bases, J lost 0 bases, and 15 bases stayed unmatched. Looked up from germline, CDR1 is SGHNT and CDR2 is YYREEE (reference sequence).

This clonotype was observed a few times. The rearrangement links TRBV7-3 to TRBJ2-3; 7 bases line up with TRBD1. The CDR3 loop spans 15 amino acids. With V trimmed by 0 bases and J by 10 bases, 10 bases remained unmatched. The V gene's germline CDR1 is SGHTA and CDR2 FQGTGA. This CDR3 reads CASSLTPGGLFAQYF. CDR3 nucleotide sequence: TGTGCCAGCAGCTTAACCCCAGGGGGTCTATTCGCGCAGTATTTT.

This clonotype was observed a few times. V usage is TRBV4-1 and J usage is TRBJ2-7; tentatively, D is TRBD1 (5 bases). CDR3 length: 16 residues. Germline CDR1 reads MGHRA; CDR2 reads YSYEKL. V lost 6 bases and J lost 4, with 22 bases in between. In DNA, the CDR3 is TGCGCCAGCAGACTAACTTTAACAGGTGTTAATTACGAGCAGTACGTC. This translates into CASRLTLTGVNYEQYV.

This chain joins TRBV4-3 and TRBJ2-6, with D unclear. From germline, CDR1 is LGHNA and CDR2 YSLEER. V gave up 0 bases and J gave up 2 bases, with 17 bases separating them. This CDR3 contains 19 residues. In nucleotides, the CDR3 is TGCGCCAGCAGCCAAGAAGGTGGCCCAGGAAGGGCTGGGGCCAACGTCCTGACTTTC. Its protein is CASSQEGGPGRAGANVLTF.

This clonotype appeared a few times. This sequence joins TRBV30 and TRBJ1-1, with unresolved D. The CDR3 contains 14 residues. Per the germline V gene, CDR1 is GTSNPN and CDR2 is SVGIG (reference sequence). Deletions cut 0 bases from V and 2 bases from J, with 10 bases between. This CDR3 reads CAWSVQRRNTEAFF. The CDR3 bases are TGTGCCTGGAGTGTACAACGCCGCAACACTGAAGCTTTCTTT.

This clonotype was counted ten times or more. V gene TRBV2 combines with J gene TRBJ1-6; D is undetermined. CDR3 size: 14 residues. V was shortened by 5 bases and J by 0 bases, with 5 bases between the two germline ends. Germline CDR1 is SNHLY and CDR2 is FYNNEI. CDR3: CASSSTSYNSPLHF. The CDR3, as DNA: TGTGCCAGCAGTTCCACCTCCTATAATTCACCCCTCCACTTT.

A few counts support this clonotype. This chain links TRBV12-3 or TRBV12-4 with TRBJ2-7; TRBD2 agrees at 10 bases. This CDR3 is built from 15 residues. Trimming at V came to 5 bases and at J to 2 bases, leaving 6 bases not matched to a gene. CDR3: CASSPPSGGPYEQYF. As DNA, the CDR3 is TGTGCCAGCAGTCCCCCTAGCGGGGGTCCCTACGAGCAGTACTTC.

This clonotype occurred a few times. The rearrangement joins TRBV29-1 to TRBJ2-1, with unresolved D. The V gene lost 4 bases and the J gene lost 12 bases, with 13 bases spanning the gap. CDR3 length equals 11 residues. From germline, CDR1 is SQVTM and CDR2 ANQGSEA. CDR3 bases: TGCAGCGTTGCGATGGGTGTCGGGCAGTTCTTC. It encodes CSVAMGVGQFF.

As concerns this clonotype: Sequence at one end of the junction differs from germline and may be a read error. The J gene is TRBJ1-3, the V gene TRBV6-1; D unresolved. Germline V gene sequence: CDR1 MNHNS, CDR2 SASEGT. The CDR3 is 14 residues long. The CDR3 DNA reads as TGTGCCAGCAGTAAAGCAGGCCGCGGAAACACCATATATTTT. Its protein product is CASSKAGRGNTIYF.

CDR3: CASSLSGVGVRGYTF. The CDR3, as DNA: TGTGCCAGCAGTTTATCAGGGGTGGGAGTACGGGGCTACACCTTC. The chain employs TRBV27 and TRBJ1-2; D perhaps matches TRBD1 (5 bases). Germline values: CDR1 MNHEY, CDR2 SMNVEV (reference sequence). V shed 0 bases and J shed 8 bases, with 16 bases lying between them. This CDR3 is 15 amino acids long.

This clonotype was seen a handful of times. This chain uses TRBV4-2 with TRBJ2-7; D possibly matches TRBD1 or TRBD2 (6 bases each). Deletions cut 0 bases from V and 3 bases from J, with 12 bases between. CDR3 size: 15 residues. Germline-derived CDR1 and CDR2 are LGHNA and YNFKEQ. In DNA, the CDR3 is TGTGCCAGCAGCCAAGATAAGGGGGGTCGCTACGAGCAGTACTTC. It codes for CASSQDKGGRYEQYF.

This clonotype has just a few counts. The chain has TRBV7-2 and TRBJ2-5; no reliable D call. CDR1 SGHTA and CDR2 FQGNSA come from the germline V gene. V was cut by 2 bases and J by 5 bases, with 15 bases left in between. CDR3 size: 15 residues. The CDR3 sequence is CASSLSSGALETQYF. In nucleotides, the CDR3 is TGTGCCAGCAGCTTATCTTCAGGAGCCCTGGAGACCCAGTACTTC.